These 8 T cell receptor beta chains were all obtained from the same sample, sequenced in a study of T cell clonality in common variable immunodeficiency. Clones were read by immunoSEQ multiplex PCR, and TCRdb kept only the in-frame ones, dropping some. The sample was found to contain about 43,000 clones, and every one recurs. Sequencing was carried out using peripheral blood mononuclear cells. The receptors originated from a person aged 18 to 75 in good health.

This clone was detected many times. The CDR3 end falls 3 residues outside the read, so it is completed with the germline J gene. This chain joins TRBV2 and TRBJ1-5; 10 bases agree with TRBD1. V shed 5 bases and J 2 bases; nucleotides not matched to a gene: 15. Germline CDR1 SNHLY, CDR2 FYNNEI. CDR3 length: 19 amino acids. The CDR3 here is CASSRDRQGAFFGNQPQHF. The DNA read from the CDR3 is TGTGCCAGCAGTCGCGACAGACAGGGGGCGTTTTTTGGCAATCAGCCC.

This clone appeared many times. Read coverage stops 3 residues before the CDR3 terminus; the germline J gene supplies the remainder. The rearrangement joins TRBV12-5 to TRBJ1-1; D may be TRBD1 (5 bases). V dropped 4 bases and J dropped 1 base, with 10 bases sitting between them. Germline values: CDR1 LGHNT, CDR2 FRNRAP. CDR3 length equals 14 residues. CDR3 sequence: CASGSGQGNTEAFF. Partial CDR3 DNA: TGTGCTAGTGGTTCTGGGCAGGGGAACACTGAA.

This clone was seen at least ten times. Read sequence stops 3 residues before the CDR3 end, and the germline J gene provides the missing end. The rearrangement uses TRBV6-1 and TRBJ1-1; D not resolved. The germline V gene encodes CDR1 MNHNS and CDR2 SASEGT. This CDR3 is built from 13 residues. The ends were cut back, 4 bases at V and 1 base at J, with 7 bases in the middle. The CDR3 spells CASSVRQNTEAFF. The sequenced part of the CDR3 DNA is TGTGCCAGCAGTGTTAGACAGAACACTGAA.

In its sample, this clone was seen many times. CDR3 sequence reads: CASSRDRDYGYTF. The part of the CDR3 DNA that was read is TGTGCCAGCAGCCGGGACAGGGACTATGGC. This chain joins TRBV9 and TRBJ1-2; TRBD1 agrees at 9 bases. Read data end 3 residues before the CDR3 end; the end is taken from the germline J gene. This CDR3 has 13 amino acids. V trimming: 4 bases; J trimming: 3 bases; junction bases outside the gene matches: 1. Germline CDR1 and CDR2: SGDLS and YYNGEE.

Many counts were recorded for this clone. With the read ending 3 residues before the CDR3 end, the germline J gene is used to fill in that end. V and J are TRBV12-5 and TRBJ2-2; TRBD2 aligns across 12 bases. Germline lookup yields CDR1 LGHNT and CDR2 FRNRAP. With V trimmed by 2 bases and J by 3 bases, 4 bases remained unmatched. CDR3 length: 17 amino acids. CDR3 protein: CASGLMGLAGYTGELFF. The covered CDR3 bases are TGTGCTAGTGGTTTGATGGGACTAGCGGGTTACACCGGGGAG.

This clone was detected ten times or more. The part of the CDR3 DNA that was read is TGCAGCGTAGGGGGCGGCGATCAGCCC. Residues: CSVGGGDQP. The CDR3, in full, reads CSVGGGDQPQHF. The chain has TRBV29-1 and TRBJ1-5; 7 positions agree with TRBD1. The read halts 3 residues ahead of the CDR3 end, with the missing end drawn from the germline J gene. The CDR3 has 12 residues. Germline CDR1 and CDR2: SQVTM and ANQGSEA. V lost 6 bases to trimming and J lost 5 bases; unmatched junction nucleotides: 4.

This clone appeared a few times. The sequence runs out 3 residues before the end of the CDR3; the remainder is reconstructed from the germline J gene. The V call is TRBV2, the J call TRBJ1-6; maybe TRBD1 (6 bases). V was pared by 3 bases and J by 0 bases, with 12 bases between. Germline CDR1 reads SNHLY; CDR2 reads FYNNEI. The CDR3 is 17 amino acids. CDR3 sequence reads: CASSERGGSSYNSPLHF. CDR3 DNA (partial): TGTGCCAGCAGTGAGAGGGGGGGAAGCTCCTATAATTCACCC.

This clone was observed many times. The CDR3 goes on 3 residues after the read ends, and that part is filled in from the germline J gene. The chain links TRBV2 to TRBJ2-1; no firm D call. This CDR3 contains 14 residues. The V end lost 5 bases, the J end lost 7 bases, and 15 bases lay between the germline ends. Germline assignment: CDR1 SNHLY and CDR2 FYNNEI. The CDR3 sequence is CASSPRSPLNEQFF. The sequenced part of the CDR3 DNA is TGTGCCAGCAGTCCCCGGTCCCCCTTGAATGAG.